Given below is one TCR beta chain in context. The record originates from a study of blood T cell repertoires in COVID-19. Study as a whole: Samples representing acute and convalescent COVID-19 were sourced from the United States, Italy and Spain. Sources were T cells, B-cell-depleted T cells, or PBMCs; the material itself was cDNA or gDNA.

After removal of 6 bases from V and 6 bases from J, the junction contained 13 bases not matched to a gene. The germline CDR1 and CDR2 sequences are SGHTA and FQGNSA. This CDR3 contains 15 residues. Profiling relied on immunoSEQ multiplex PCR, and the TCRdb table lists in-frame clones only, not all of them. The repertoire has about 480,000 clones, around nine tenths of them found once; the top ten carry about 2%. What was sequenced was PBMCs or T cells enriched from blood (not recorded which). The TCR sequence derives from a woman in her 40s who had recovered from COVID-19. The chain has TRBV7-2 and TRBJ1-1; 7 bases agree with TRBD1. For the CDR3, the DNA is TGTGCCAGCAGGCGTCGCCGGGACAGCAATGCTGAAGCTTTCTTT. Translated, it gives CASRRRRDSNAEAFF.